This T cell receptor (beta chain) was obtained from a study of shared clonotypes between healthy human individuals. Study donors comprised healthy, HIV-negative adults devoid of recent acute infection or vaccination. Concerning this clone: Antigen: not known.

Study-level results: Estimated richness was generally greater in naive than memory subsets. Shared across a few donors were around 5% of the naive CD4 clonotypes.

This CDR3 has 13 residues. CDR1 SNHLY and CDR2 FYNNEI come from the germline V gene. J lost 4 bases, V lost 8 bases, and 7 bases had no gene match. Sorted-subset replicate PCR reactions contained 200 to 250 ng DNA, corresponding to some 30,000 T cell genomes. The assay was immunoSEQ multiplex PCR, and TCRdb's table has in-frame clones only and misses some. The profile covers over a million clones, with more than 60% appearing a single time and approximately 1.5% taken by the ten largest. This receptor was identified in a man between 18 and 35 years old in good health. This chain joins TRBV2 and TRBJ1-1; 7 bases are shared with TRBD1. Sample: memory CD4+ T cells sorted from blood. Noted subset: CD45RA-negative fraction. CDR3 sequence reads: CASGKGQSTEAFF. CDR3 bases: TGTGCCAGCGGCAAGGGACAGAGCACTGAAGCTTTCTTT.